The 12 T cell receptor beta chains below were found in one sample sequenced in a study of cytomegalovirus exposure and HLA in healthy donors. The PCR contained 60 Vbeta and 13 Jbeta primers. Measured with immunoSEQ multiplex PCR; TCRdb has only the in-frame clones, and not every one. Of 150,000 to 200,000 clones in the sample, nearly 80% were seen once. The sample comprised PBMCs. The receptors derive from a man aged 40-49 years in good health and CMV-seropositive.

In DNA form, the CDR3 reads TGTGCCTGGGGGGGGGACAGGGCCTACGAGCAGTACTTC. Encoded protein: CAWGGDRAYEQYF. This chain uses TRBV5-4 with TRBJ2-7, with TRBD1 matching 9 bases. CDR3 length: 13 amino acids. Germline V gene data show CDR1 as SGHNT and CDR2 as YYREEE (reference sequence). Trimming took 10 bases from V and 2 from J; bases not matched to a gene: 7.

The genes are TRBV5-4 and TRBJ1-5, with a weak D call TRBD1 (5 bases). The V gene lost 0 bases and the J gene lost 1 base, with 8 bases spanning the gap. The germline V gene has CDR1 SGHNT and CDR2 YYREEE (reference sequence). This CDR3 comprises 15 residues. CDR3 sequence (DNA): TGTGCCAGCAGCTTGGACGGACACAGCAATCAGCCCCAGCATTTT. The encoded protein is CASSLDGHSNQPQHF.

The V call is TRBV18, the J call TRBJ2-7; possibly TRBD2 for D (6 bases). In germline, CDR1 is KGHSH, CDR2 LQKENI. The ends were cut back, 3 bases at V and 2 bases at J, with 14 bases in the middle. The CDR3 consists of 15 residues. The CDR3 loop reads CASSPMTGGPYEQYF. The CDR3 DNA sequence: TGTGCCAGCTCACCCATGACCGGGGGTCCCTACGAGCAGTACTTC.

This chain joins TRBV5-1 and TRBJ2-1; the match to TRBD1 covers 8 bases. From germline, CDR1 is SGHRS and CDR2 YFSETQ. V lost 5 bases to trimming and J lost 4 bases; unmatched junction nucleotides: 11. The CDR3 is 16 residues long. In DNA, the CDR3 is TGCGCCAGCAGTCTTCAGGGGGCGCAGGGGTACAATGAGCAGTTCTTC. Protein sequence: CASSLQGAQGYNEQFF.

This clone was found once. V gene TRBV27 combines with J gene TRBJ2-7, with TRBD1 as a possible D gene (6 bases). CDR3 length equals 14 residues. V was trimmed by 2 bases and J by 3 bases, leaving 11 bases between them. From germline, CDR1 is MNHEY and CDR2 SMNVEV (reference sequence). CDR3 bases: TGTGCCAGCAGTTTAACACAGGGAGTCTACGAGCAGTACTTC. Its protein product is CASSLTQGVYEQYF.

V is TRBV6-1 and J is TRBJ1-2; D might be TRBD1 (6 bases). Trimming left V 3 bases short and J 7 bases short, with 18 bases between. The CDR3 runs to 15 residues. The germline gives CDR1 MNHNS, CDR2 SASEGT. CDR3 DNA sequence: TGTGCCAGCAGTGACCCGGGGGGGGCAGCCGGTGGCTACACCTTC. Encoded protein: CASSDPGGAAGGYTF.

This chain joins TRBV5-1 and TRBJ1-2; 8 bases fit TRBD1. Germline CDR1 is SGHRS and CDR2 is YFSETQ. V lost 5 bases, J lost 8 bases, and 8 bases stayed unmatched. The CDR3 has 13 residues. The CDR3 DNA is TGCGCCAGCAGTTCGGACAGGGATTACGGCTACACCTTC. Translated, it gives CASSSDRDYGYTF.

The chain recombines TRBV11-3 with TRBJ1-2, with D possibly being TRBD1 (5 bases). Trimming took 3 bases from V and 0 from J, leaving 11 bases between them. CDR1 and CDR2 (germline): SGHNT, YENEEA. CDR3 length equals 15 residues. The DNA of the CDR3 is TGTGCCAGCAGCTTGAACAGGAGCCCTAACTATGGCTACACCTTC. Translation gives CASSLNRSPNYGYTF.

In its sample, this clone was seen a few times. This chain links TRBV7-8 with TRBJ1-2, with 10 nucleotides matching TRBD1. Per the germline V gene, CDR1 is SGHVS and CDR2 is FQNEAQ. Trimming removed 2 bases from V and 3 bases from J; junction bases left unmatched: 6. The CDR3 runs to 16 residues. The CDR3 coding sequence is TGTGCCAGCAGCTTAATGGGACAGGGGACCGACTATGGCTACACCTTC. This codes for CASSLMGQGTDYGYTF.

This clone came up a few times. The CDR3 here is CAISDPPSGNSYEQYF. The DNA of the CDR3 is TGTGCCATCAGTGATCCCCCTAGCGGAAACTCCTACGAGCAGTACTTC. The rearrangement joins TRBV10-3 to TRBJ2-7; 7 bases are a match to TRBD2. This CDR3 comprises 16 residues. CDR1 and CDR2 from the germline V gene are ENHRY and SYGVKD. The trim removed 3 bases at V and 0 bases at J, leaving 8 bases unmatched.

This clone has a handful of counts. V is TRBV19 and J is TRBJ1-5, with 11 nucleotides matching TRBD1. J was trimmed by 2 bases and V by 5 bases; bases with no gene match: 5. Germline values: CDR1 LNHDA, CDR2 SQIVND (reference sequence). This CDR3 has 16 amino acids. CDR3 sequence reads: CASSGTGGRRNQPQHF. The CDR3 nucleotides are TGTGCCAGTAGTGGGACAGGGGGTCGTCGCAATCAGCCCCAGCATTTT.

J is TRBJ1-1 and V is TRBV5-1; 10 bases align to TRBD1. Trimming cost V 3 bases and J 6 bases; bases outside gene matches: 2. CDR1 is SGHRS and CDR2 is YFSETQ in the germline V gene. The CDR3 covers 13 residues. The CDR3 sequence is CASSWGTGAEAFF. CDR3 nucleotides: TGCGCCAGCAGCTGGGGGACAGGGGCTGAAGCTTTCTTT.